Following are 26 T cell receptor beta chains from one sample sequenced in a study of identical twins. From the 5' RACE reads, TCRdb called clonotypes with MiXCR, one entry per CDR3 protein. The data show 1.5 million or so distinct CDR3 sequences, with less than 40% seen just once and about 0.27% held by the top ten. What was sequenced was cord blood. Receptors were obtained from a newborn girl in good health.

This sequence joins TRBV7-2 and TRBJ2-3; D gene uncertain. With 1 base removed from V and 2 bases from J, the gap between germline ends came to 10 bases. The CDR3 has 15 amino acids. The germline gives CDR1 SGHTA, CDR2 FQGNSA. CDR3 in DNA: TGTGCCAGCAGCTTAGTTTGGCAACTCACAGATACGCAGTATTTT. This encodes CASSLVWQLTDTQYF. The full variable domain, with the rest looked up from reference TRBV7-2 and TRBJ2-3, is GAGVSQSPSNKVTEKGKDVELRCDPISGHTALYWYRQSLGQGLEFLIYFQGNSAPDKSGLPSDRFSAERTGGSVSTLTIQRTQQEDSAVYLCASSLVWQLTDTQYFGPGTRLTVL.

The V and J genes are TRBV6-5 and TRBJ1-5; D remains unclear. Germline values: CDR1 MNHEY, CDR2 SVGAGI. Trimming took off 2 bases at V and 7 bases at J, with 12 bases between the two ends. This CDR3 is built from 14 residues. DNA of the CDR3: TGTGCCAGCAGTTACGGCCCGACACGACAGCCCCAGCATTTT. Its translation: CASSYGPTRQPQHF.

The chain employs TRBV20-1 and TRBJ2-1; no definite D call. The length of the CDR3 is 11 residues. Germline loops: CDR1 DFQATT, CDR2 SNEGSKA (reference sequence). V lost 8 bases to trimming and J lost 7 bases, with 12 bases between them. As DNA, the CDR3 is TGCAGTTCCAGATGGCGGAATGAGCAGTTCTTC. It yields the protein CSSRWRNEQFF.

This clonotype appeared a few times. This sequence joins TRBV20-1 and TRBJ2-1, with TRBD2 identical over 10 bases. The germline CDR1 and CDR2 sequences are DFQATT and SNEGSKA (reference sequence). The CDR3 loop spans 12 amino acids. With 2 bases clipped from V and 11 bases from J, the junction kept 3 bases outside the gene matches. The CDR3 nucleotides are TGCAGTGCTAGAATAGCGGGAGGCCAGCAGTTCTTC. This encodes CSARIAGGQQFF.

This chain uses TRBV28 with TRBJ1-1; tentatively, D is TRBD1 (6 bases). This CDR3 has 14 amino acids. Looked up from germline, CDR1 is MDHEN and CDR2 is SYDVKM. Between the trimmed V and J ends, which lost 7 bases and 1 base, there was a span of 13 bases. The CDR3 DNA reads TGTGCCAGCACCGCGGGACACCCGAACACTGAAGCTTTCTTT. Protein: CASTAGHPNTEAFF. Based on the CDR3 plus reference TRBV28 and TRBJ1-1, the full variable domain is DVKVTQSSRYLVKRTGEKVFLECVQDMDHENMFWYRQDPGLGLRLIYFSYDVKMKEKGDIPEGYSVSREKKERFSLILESASTNQTSMYLCASTAGHPNTEAFFGQGTRLTVV.

This chain links TRBV6-6 with TRBJ1-1; TRBD1 aligns across 8 bases. The CDR3 is made up of 14 amino acids. With 6 bases clipped from V and 0 bases from J, the junction kept 3 bases outside the gene matches. The germline CDR1 and CDR2 sequences are MNHNY and SVGAGI (reference sequence). The CDR3 spells CASSWDRMNTEAFF. CDR3 coding DNA: TGTGCCAGCAGCTGGGACAGGATGAACACTGAAGCTTTCTTT.

J is TRBJ1-6 and V is TRBV12-3 or TRBV12-4; D may be TRBD1 (5 bases). The CDR3 has 12 amino acids. Trimming shortened V by 5 bases and J by 10 bases, and 9 bases separated the two germline ends. The CDR3 reads CASSMGPSPLHF. The CDR3 DNA reads TGTGCCAGCAGTATGGGGCCATCACCCCTCCACTTT.

This clonotype was seen a handful of times. The rearrangement uses TRBV3-1 and TRBJ2-6; D unresolved. Germline values: CDR1 LGHDT, CDR2 YNNKEL (reference sequence). CDR3 length equals 16 residues. V was cut by 0 bases and J by 4 bases, with 10 bases left in between. Here the CDR3 reads CASSQDLVAGANVLTF. CDR3 nucleotide sequence: TGTGCCAGCAGCCAAGATTTGGTGGCCGGGGCCAACGTCCTGACTTTC.

A note on this clonotype: Possible read error: a much larger clone is one base away. This chain connects TRBV7-2 to TRBJ2-1; TRBD2 is a possible D gene (5 bases). V lost 4 bases and J 7 bases, leaving 11 bases between the germline ends. CDR3 length equals 13 residues. CDR1 and CDR2 (germline): SGHTA, FQGNSA. The CDR3 DNA follows: TGTGCCAGCAGCTCGGGGTTGAGGAATGAGCAGTTCTTC. Protein product: CASSSGLRNEQFF.

This chain joins TRBV5-4 and TRBJ1-2; D gene unclear. The germline V and J ends were trimmed by 0 bases and 1 base, with 16 bases remaining between them. The CDR3 has 17 amino acids. Germline V gene sequence: CDR1 SGHNT, CDR2 YYREEE (reference sequence). The CDR3: CASSLEPNQVYNYGYTF. CDR3 bases: TGTGCCAGCAGCTTGGAACCCAATCAGGTCTATAACTATGGCTACACCTTC.

This clonotype was seen a handful of times. V usage is TRBV5-1 and J usage is TRBJ2-3; perhaps TRBD1 as D (5 bases). The CDR3 covers 14 residues. CDR1 is SGHRS, CDR2 YFSETQ, per germline. With 3 bases removed from V and 3 bases from J, the gap between germline ends came to 11 bases. The CDR3 DNA follows: TGCGCCAGCAGCTCCCCAGGGAAGACAGATACGCAGTATTTT. This translates into CASSSPGKTDTQYF. Based on the CDR3 plus reference TRBV5-1 and TRBJ2-3, the full variable domain is KAGVTQTPRYLIKTRGQQVTLSCSPISGHRSVSWYQQTPGQGLQFLFEYFSETQRNKGNFPGRFSGRQFSNSRSEMNVSTLELGDSALYLCASSSPGKTDTQYFGPGTRLTVL.

This clonotype was observed at least ten times. A read error may produce the germline difference seen at one junction end. The chain recombines TRBV7-2 with TRBJ2-3; no reliable D call. Germline V lookup: CDR1 SGHTA, CDR2 FQGNSA. The CDR3 contains 13 residues. The CDR3 sequence: CASSLIGTDTQYF. In DNA form, the CDR3 reads TGCGCCAGCAGCTTGATCGGTACAGATACGCAGTATTTT.

The chain joins TRBV20-1 to TRBJ2-1; D is undetermined. The CDR3 has 12 amino acids. CDR1 and CDR2 from the germline V gene are DFQATT and SNEGSKA (reference sequence). V lost 1 base and J 7 bases, leaving 8 bases between the germline ends. This CDR3 is CSARARANEQFF. In nucleotides, the CDR3 is TGCAGTGCTAGAGCACGGGCTAATGAGCAGTTCTTC.

The V and J genes are TRBV4-1 and TRBJ1-1; weak D call: TRBD1 (5 bases). Germline lookup yields CDR1 MGHRA and CDR2 YSYEKL. The V end was cut by 6 bases, the J end by 7 bases, with 12 bases between. The CDR3 totals 12 residues. The CDR3 sequence is CASSKRGDEAFF. The CDR3 nucleotides are TGCGCCAGCAGTAAAAGGGGAGATGAAGCTTTCTTT.

This clonotype came up a few times. This chain uses TRBV25-1 with TRBJ2-7, with D uncertain. V was cut by 8 bases and J by 2 bases, with 13 bases left in between. The CDR3 contains 13 residues. Germline V lookup: CDR1 MGHDK, CDR2 SYGVNS. Here the CDR3 reads CASEDRTTYEQYF. As DNA, the CDR3 is TGTGCCAGCGAAGACCGTACTACCTACGAGCAGTACTTC.

This clonotype occurred many times. The gene calls are TRBV6-6 and TRBJ2-7, with D perhaps assigned TRBD1 or TRBD2 (5 bases each). The V end lost 0 bases, the J end lost 4 bases, and 7 bases lay between the germline ends. This CDR3 region has 13 residues. From germline, CDR1 is MNHNY and CDR2 SVGAGI (reference sequence). CDR3 in amino acids: CASSYSGVYEQYF. The CDR3 DNA reads as TGTGCCAGCAGTTACTCGGGGGTTTACGAGCAGTACTTC.

This clonotype was observed at least ten times. The chain joins TRBV6-6 to TRBJ2-5; D is unclear. The CDR3 runs 12 residues. V gave up 2 bases and J gave up 4 bases, with 5 bases separating them. Per the germline V gene, CDR1 is MNHNY and CDR2 is SVGAGI (reference sequence). The CDR3 reads CASSYVAETQYF. The CDR3 nucleotides read TGTGCCAGCAGTTACGTCGCAGAGACCCAGTACTTC.

This clonotype was seen repeatedly, ten times or more. At one end the junction does not follow the germline gene, possibly because of a read error. This chain joins TRBV5-1 and TRBJ1-2; D might be TRBD1 (5 bases). CDR3 size: 13 residues. The V gene's germline CDR1 is SGHRS and CDR2 YFSETQ. In DNA, the CDR3 is TGTGCCAGCAGCTTAGCGGGGGACTATGGCTACACCTTC. Amino acids: CASSLAGDYGYTF.

The chain combines TRBV6-1 with TRBJ1-2, with D uncertain. Germline V lookup: CDR1 MNHNS, CDR2 SASEGT. Trimming removed 7 bases from V and 3 bases from J, with 15 bases in between. The CDR3 contains 14 residues. The CDR3 DNA sequence: TGTGCCAGCACCCTGGTGGGGATGGACTATGGCTACACCTTC. This translates into CASTLVGMDYGYTF.

This clonotype has only a few counts. The chain links TRBV20-1 to TRBJ2-1; D uncertain. CDR1 and CDR2 from the germline V gene are DFQATT and SNEGSKA (reference sequence). The CDR3 sequence is 15 residues long. V dropped 0 bases and J dropped 4 bases, with 13 bases sitting between them. This CDR3 is CSAREASALYNEQFF. CDR3 DNA: TGCAGTGCTAGAGAGGCTAGTGCCCTTTACAATGAGCAGTTCTTC.

This clonotype was counted at least ten times. J is TRBJ1-2 and V is TRBV10-3; D remains unclear. Looked up from germline, CDR1 is ENHRY and CDR2 is SYGVKD. The V and J ends lost 4 bases and 6 bases respectively, with 9 bases between them. The CDR3 covers 12 residues. CDR3: CAISGADHGYTF. The DNA of the CDR3 is TGTGCCATCAGTGGGGCGGACCATGGCTACACCTTC.

There are many counts of this clonotype. This chain links TRBV28 with TRBJ1-5; D is unclear. With 1 base removed from V and 5 bases from J, the gap between germline ends came to 6 bases. The CDR3 totals 13 residues. Germline V gene data show CDR1 as MDHEN and CDR2 as SYDVKM. CDR3 region: CASSLSGDQPQHF. For the CDR3, the DNA is TGTGCCAGCAGTTTATCCGGGGATCAGCCCCAGCATTTT.

A remark on this clonotype: One end of the junction fails to match germline, which may point to a read error. This chain joins TRBV7-2 and TRBJ2-7; D gene uncertain. CDR3 length: 12 amino acids. CDR1 is SGHTA and CDR2 is FQGNSA in the germline V gene. CDR3 sequence reads: CAGSLAYYEQYF. The DNA of the CDR3 is TGTGCCGGCAGCTTAGCTTACTACGAGCAGTACTTC.

The J gene is TRBJ2-1, the V gene TRBV5-1; TRBD2 agrees at 8 bases. Germline CDR1 and CDR2: SGHRS and YFSETQ. Trimming at V came to 1 base and at J to 1 base, leaving 10 bases not matched to a gene. The CDR3 sequence is 18 residues long. The CDR3 bases are TGCGCCAGCAGCTTGTGGCTAGCGGGTTATAAATCCTACAATGAGCAGTTCTTC. This encodes CASSLWLAGYKSYNEQFF.

J is TRBJ2-1 and V is TRBV3-1; D possibly uses TRBD1 or TRBD2 (6 bases each). Germline V CDR1 and CDR2: LGHDT, YNNKEL (reference sequence). Trimming removed 6 bases at V and 8 bases at J, with 20 bases between. This CDR3 has 15 residues. In DNA form, the CDR3 reads TGTGCCAGCAGTCCGGGACTTTTCAGGGGCGATGAGCAGTTCTTC. This gives the protein CASSPGLFRGDEQFF.

This clonotype came up once. V usage is TRBV19 and J usage is TRBJ2-3, with TRBD2 identical over 8 bases. The trim removed 10 bases at V and 1 base at J, leaving 7 bases unmatched. Germline V gene lookup returns CDR1 LNHDA and CDR2 SQIVND (reference sequence). The CDR3 has 14 amino acids. The CDR3 is CATKLAVGTDTQYF. The CDR3 nucleotides are TGTGCCACAAAACTAGCGGTGGGCACAGATACGCAGTATTTT.